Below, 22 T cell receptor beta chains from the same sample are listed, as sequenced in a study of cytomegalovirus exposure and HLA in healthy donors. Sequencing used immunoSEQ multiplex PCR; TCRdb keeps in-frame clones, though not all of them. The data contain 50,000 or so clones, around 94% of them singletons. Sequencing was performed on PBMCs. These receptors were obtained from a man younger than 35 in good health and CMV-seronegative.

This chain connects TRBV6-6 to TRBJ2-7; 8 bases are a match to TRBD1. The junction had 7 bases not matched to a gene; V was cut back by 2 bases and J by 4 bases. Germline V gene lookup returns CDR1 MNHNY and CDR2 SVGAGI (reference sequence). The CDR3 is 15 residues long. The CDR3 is CASSYGQGGYYEQYF. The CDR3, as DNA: TGTGCCAGCAGTTACGGACAGGGCGGGTATTACGAGCAGTACTTC.

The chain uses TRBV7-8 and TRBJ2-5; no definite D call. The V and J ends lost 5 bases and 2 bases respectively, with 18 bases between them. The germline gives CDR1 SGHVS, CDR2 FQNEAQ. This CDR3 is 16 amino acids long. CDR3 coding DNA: TGTGCCAGCAGCGCCCCCTCAGTGACTGCACAAGAGACCCAGTACTTC. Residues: CASSAPSVTAQETQYF.

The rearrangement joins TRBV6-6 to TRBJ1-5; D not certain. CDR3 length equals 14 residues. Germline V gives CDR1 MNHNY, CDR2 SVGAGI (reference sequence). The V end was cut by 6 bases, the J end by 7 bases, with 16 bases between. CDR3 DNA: TGTGCCAGCAGATCCGCCGGGGATGGGCAGCCCCAGCATTTT. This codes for CASRSAGDGQPQHF.

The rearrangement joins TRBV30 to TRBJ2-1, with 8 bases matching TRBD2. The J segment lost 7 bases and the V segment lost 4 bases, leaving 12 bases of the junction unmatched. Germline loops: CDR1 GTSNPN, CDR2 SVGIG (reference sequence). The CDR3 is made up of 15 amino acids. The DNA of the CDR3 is TGTGCCTGGATCAAACCTGGCGGGAGGAGAAATGAGCAGTTCTTC. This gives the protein CAWIKPGGRRNEQFF.

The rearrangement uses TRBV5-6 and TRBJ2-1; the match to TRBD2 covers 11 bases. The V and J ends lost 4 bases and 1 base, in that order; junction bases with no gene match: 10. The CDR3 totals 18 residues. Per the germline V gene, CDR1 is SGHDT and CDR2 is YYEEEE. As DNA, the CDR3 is TGTGCCAGCAGCGGGGGACTTAGCGGGAGGGCATCCTACAATGAGCAGTTCTTC. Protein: CASSGGLSGRASYNEQFF.

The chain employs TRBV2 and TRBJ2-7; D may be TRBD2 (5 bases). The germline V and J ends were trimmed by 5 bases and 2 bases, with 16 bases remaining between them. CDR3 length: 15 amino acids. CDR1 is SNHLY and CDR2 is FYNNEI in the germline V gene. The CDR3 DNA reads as TGTGCCAGCAGTCCTGACGGAGGAAATACCTACGAGCAGTACTTC. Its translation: CASSPDGGNTYEQYF.

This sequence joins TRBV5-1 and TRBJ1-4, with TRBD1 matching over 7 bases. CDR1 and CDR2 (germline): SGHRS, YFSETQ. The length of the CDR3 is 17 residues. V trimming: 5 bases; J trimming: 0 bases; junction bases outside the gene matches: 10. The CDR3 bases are TGCGCCAGCAGGTCCGGGACAGCTGTAACAACTAATGAAAAACTGTTTTTT. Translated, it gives CASRSGTAVTTNEKLFF.

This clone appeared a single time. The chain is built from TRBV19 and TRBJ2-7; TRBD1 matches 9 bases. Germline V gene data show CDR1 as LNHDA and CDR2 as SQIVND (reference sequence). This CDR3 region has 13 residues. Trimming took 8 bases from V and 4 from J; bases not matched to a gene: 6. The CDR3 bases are TGTGCCAGTGGGGTACAGGGGGCGTACGAGCAGTACTTC. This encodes CASGVQGAYEQYF.

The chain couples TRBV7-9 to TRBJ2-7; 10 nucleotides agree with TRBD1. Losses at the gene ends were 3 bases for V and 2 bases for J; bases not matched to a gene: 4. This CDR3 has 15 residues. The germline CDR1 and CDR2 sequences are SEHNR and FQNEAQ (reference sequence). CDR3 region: CASSFGQGETYEQYF. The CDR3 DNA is TGTGCCAGCAGCTTTGGACAGGGGGAAACCTACGAGCAGTACTTC.

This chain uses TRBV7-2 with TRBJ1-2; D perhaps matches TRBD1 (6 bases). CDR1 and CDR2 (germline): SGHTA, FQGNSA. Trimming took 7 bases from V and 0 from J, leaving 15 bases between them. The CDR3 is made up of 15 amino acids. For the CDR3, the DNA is TGTGCCAGCACCATAGGGGGGGGAACTAACTATGGCTACACCTTC. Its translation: CASTIGGGTNYGYTF. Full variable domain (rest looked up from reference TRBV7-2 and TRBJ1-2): GAGVSQSPSNKVTEKGKDVELRCDPISGHTALYWYRQSLGQGLEFLIYFQGNSAPDKSGLPSDRFSAERTGGSVSTLTIQRTQQEDSAVYLCASTIGGGTNYGYTFGSGTRLTVV.

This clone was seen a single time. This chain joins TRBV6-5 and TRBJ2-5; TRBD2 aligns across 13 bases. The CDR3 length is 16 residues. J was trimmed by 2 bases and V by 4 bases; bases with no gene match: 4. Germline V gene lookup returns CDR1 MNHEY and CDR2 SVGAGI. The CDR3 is CASSSRGLAGQETQYF. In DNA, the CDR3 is TGTGCCAGCAGTTCAAGGGGACTAGCGGGACAAGAGACCCAGTACTTC.

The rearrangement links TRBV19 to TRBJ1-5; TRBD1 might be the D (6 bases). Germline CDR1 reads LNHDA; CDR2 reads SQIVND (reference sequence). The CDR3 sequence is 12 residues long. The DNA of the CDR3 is TGTGCTTCAAACAGGGTGGGCCAGCCCCAGCATTTT. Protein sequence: CASNRVGQPQHF.

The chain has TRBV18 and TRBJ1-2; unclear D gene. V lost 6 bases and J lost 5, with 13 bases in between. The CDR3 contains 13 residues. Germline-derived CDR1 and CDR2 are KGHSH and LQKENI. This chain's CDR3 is CASSHTTEYGYTF. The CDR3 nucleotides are TGTGCCAGCTCCCATACTACGGAATATGGCTACACCTTC.

Here the CDR3 reads CASSLTDRGLYEQYF. Here the CDR3 DNA reads TGTGCCAGCAGTCTGACGGACAGGGGGCTCTACGAGCAGTACTTC. The genes are TRBV5-4 and TRBJ2-7; TRBD1 agrees at 11 bases. The V and J ends lost 5 bases and 3 bases, in that order; junction bases with no gene match: 7. CDR3 length equals 15 residues. Germline CDR1 reads SGHNT; CDR2 reads YYREEE (reference sequence).

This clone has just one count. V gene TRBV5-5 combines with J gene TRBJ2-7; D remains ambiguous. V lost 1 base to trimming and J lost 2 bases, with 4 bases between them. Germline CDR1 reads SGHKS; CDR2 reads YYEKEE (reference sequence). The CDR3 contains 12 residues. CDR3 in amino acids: CASSLPAYEQYF. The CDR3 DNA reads TGTGCCAGCAGCTTGCCTGCCTACGAGCAGTACTTC.

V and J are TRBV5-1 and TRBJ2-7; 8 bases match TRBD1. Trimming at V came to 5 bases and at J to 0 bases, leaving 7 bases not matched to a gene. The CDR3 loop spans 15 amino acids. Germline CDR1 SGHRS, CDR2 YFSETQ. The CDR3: CASRQDRAISYEQYF. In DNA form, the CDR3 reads TGCGCCAGCAGACAGGACAGGGCAATCTCCTACGAGCAGTACTTC.

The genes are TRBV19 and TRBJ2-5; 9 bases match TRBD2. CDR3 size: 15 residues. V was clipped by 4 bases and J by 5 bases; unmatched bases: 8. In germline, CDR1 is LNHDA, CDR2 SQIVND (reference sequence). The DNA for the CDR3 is TGTGCCAGTAGTAAGATGGGACTAGCCTATGAGACCCAGTACTTC. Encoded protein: CASSKMGLAYETQYF.

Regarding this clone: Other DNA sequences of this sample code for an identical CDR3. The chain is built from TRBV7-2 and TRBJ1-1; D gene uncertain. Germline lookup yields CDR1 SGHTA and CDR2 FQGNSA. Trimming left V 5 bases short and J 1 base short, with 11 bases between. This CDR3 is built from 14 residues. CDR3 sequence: CASSPRGGNTEAFF. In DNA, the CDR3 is TGTGCCAGCAGCCCCCGGGGAGGGAACACTGAAGCTTTCTTT.

CDR3 in amino acids: CAISSGTPTQYF. The CDR3 DNA is TGTGCCATCAGTTCCGGGACTCCTACGCAGTATTTT. This chain uses TRBV10-3 with TRBJ2-3; weak D call: TRBD2 (6 bases). The CDR3 covers 12 residues. Trimming pared 5 bases from V and 8 bases from J, leaving 11 bases between. Germline lookup yields CDR1 ENHRY and CDR2 SYGVKD.

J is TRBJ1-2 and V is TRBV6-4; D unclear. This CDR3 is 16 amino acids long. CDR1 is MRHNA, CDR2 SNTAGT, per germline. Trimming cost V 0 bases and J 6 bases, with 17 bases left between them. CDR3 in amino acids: CASSDSPGISNDGYTF. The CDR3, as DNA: TGTGCCAGCAGTGACTCTCCGGGGATCTCTAATGATGGCTACACCTTC.

The CDR3 bases are TGTGCCAGCAGCTCCTTCGGACAGGTCGACACTGAAGCTTTCTTT. Its translation is CASSSFGQVDTEAFF. The chain is built from TRBV7-8 and TRBJ1-1; 7 positions agree with TRBD1. The CDR3 contains 15 residues. Germline V lookup: CDR1 SGHVS, CDR2 FQNEAQ. J lost 3 bases, V lost 4 bases, and 8 bases had no gene match.

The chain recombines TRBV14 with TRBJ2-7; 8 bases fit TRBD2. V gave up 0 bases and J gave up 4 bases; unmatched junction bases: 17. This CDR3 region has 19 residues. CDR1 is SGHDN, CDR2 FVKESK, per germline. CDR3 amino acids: CASSQDRGKAGLVPYEQYF. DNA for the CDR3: TGTGCCAGCAGCCAAGATCGGGGAAAGGCGGGACTAGTCCCTTACGAGCAGTACTTC.